Below, 32 T cell receptor beta chains from the same sample are listed, as sequenced in a study of human T cells and chemical hapten exposure. Time point noted: patch test 1, 2 weeks after DPC sensitization. Treatment of the sample: therapeutic diphenylcyclopropenone sensitization with weekly scalp DPC. TCRdb redid the calling of the RACE reads with MiXCR, one entry per CDR3 protein. The sample includes roughly 360,000 distinct CDR3 sequences, roughly 4.8% of them seen just once. The sample here was whole blood, taken in connection with sensitization to the hapten diphenylcyclopropenone (DPC). These receptors all stem from a woman aged 45-59 years with alopecia areata. Some clones in this sample may be carry-over from other donors' samples.

This clonotype was counted a few times. J is TRBJ1-1 and V is TRBV6-5; D is uncertain. This CDR3 has 15 residues. The germline CDR1 and CDR2 sequences are MNHEY and SVGAGI. V was pared by 4 bases and J by 1 base, with 13 bases between. In DNA form, the CDR3 reads TGTGCCAGCAGTTCGGAACGAGGAGGGAACACTGAAGCTTTCTTT. It translates to CASSSERGGNTEAFF.

The J gene is TRBJ2-5, the V gene TRBV12-3 or TRBV12-4, with TRBD1 matching 7 bases. The CDR3 has 13 residues. V lost 6 bases and J lost 3; bases outside the gene matches: 4. The DNA for the CDR3 is TGTGCCAGCAGGCATACAGGGGAAGAGACCCAGTACTTC. Its translation: CASRHTGEETQYF.

There are many counts of this clonotype. The chain has TRBV5-1 and TRBJ2-6, with TRBD2 matching over 7 bases. The CDR3 has 17 amino acids. Unmatched junction bases numbered 5, after V lost 0 bases and J lost 2 bases. CDR1 SGHRS and CDR2 YFSETQ come from the germline V gene. CDR3 nucleotides: TGCGCCAGCAGCTTGGATCCGGGAGGTACTGGGGCCAACGTCCTGACTTTC. This translates into CASSLDPGGTGANVLTF. Filled out from reference TRBV5-1 and TRBJ2-6, the complete variable domain reads KAGVTQTPRYLIKTRGQQVTLSCSPISGHRSVSWYQQTPGQGLQFLFEYFSETQRNKGNFPGRFSGRQFSNSRSEMNVSTLELGDSALYLCASSLDPGGTGANVLTFGAGSRLTVL.

There are many counts of this clonotype. The chain uses TRBV24-1 and TRBJ1-4; D ambiguous. V gave up 3 bases and J gave up 8 bases, with 9 bases separating them. Looked up from germline, CDR1 is KGHDR and CDR2 is SFDVKD. This CDR3 has 13 residues. The CDR3 loop is CATSDALQEKLFF. The CDR3 coding sequence is TGTGCCACCAGTGATGCCCTACAGGAAAAACTGTTTTTT.

The rearrangement joins TRBV7-6 to TRBJ2-7, with 7 bases matching TRBD2. Germline CDR1 is SGHVS and CDR2 is FNYEAQ. The CDR3 loop spans 15 amino acids. With 2 bases clipped from V and 7 bases from J, the junction kept 11 bases outside the gene matches. The CDR3 loop reads CASSLSGSVGGEQYF. The CDR3 DNA follows: TGTGCCAGCAGCTTATCAGGGTCCGTCGGGGGGGAGCAGTACTTC.

This sequence joins TRBV4-2 and TRBJ2-2; 7 nucleotides match TRBD2. After removal of 4 bases from V and 3 bases from J, the junction contained 5 bases not matched to a gene. This CDR3 has 15 amino acids. Germline assignment: CDR1 LGHNA and CDR2 YNFKEQ. The CDR3 reads CASSPRDYDTGELFF. The CDR3 DNA follows: TGTGCCAGCAGCCCACGGGACTACGACACCGGGGAGCTGTTTTTT.

This clonotype came up a few times. This chain joins TRBV5-1 and TRBJ2-7, with 9 bases matching TRBD1. This CDR3 is 15 amino acids long. From germline, CDR1 is SGHRS and CDR2 YFSETQ. V dropped 4 bases and J dropped 7; count of bases not matched to a gene: 12. The CDR3: CASSEGQGRGAEQYF. The CDR3 bases are TGCGCCAGCAGCGAGGGACAGGGAAGAGGTGCAGAGCAGTACTTC.

In this sample, this clonotype turned up many times. CDR3 in DNA: TGTGCCAGCAGTCCCGGGACAGGGCCGAACACTGAAGCTTTCTTT. It yields the protein CASSPGTGPNTEAFF. The genes are TRBV6-2 or TRBV6-3 and TRBJ1-1; 9 bases line up with TRBD1. Losses at the gene ends were 5 bases for V and 1 base for J; bases not matched to a gene: 5. Looked up from germline, CDR1 is MNHEY and CDR2 is SVGEGT. CDR3 length: 15 amino acids.

This clonotype occurred many times. The rearrangement uses TRBV6-1 and TRBJ1-5; no definite D call. CDR3 length: 15 residues. V lost 0 bases and J lost 1, with 7 bases in between. Germline V CDR1 and CDR2: MNHNS, SASEGT. CDR3 sequence: CASSEAPVSNQPQHF. In nucleotides, the CDR3 is TGTGCCAGCAGTGAAGCGCCGGTAAGCAATCAGCCCCAGCATTTT.

The chain employs TRBV28 and TRBJ2-1, with unresolved D. Germline V CDR1 and CDR2: MDHEN, SYDVKM. This CDR3 has 16 residues. The germline V and J ends were trimmed by 5 bases and 5 bases, with 19 bases remaining between them. CDR3 sequence: CASSPNIDVEDNEQFF. In DNA, the CDR3 is TGTGCCAGCAGTCCCAATATCGATGTAGAGGACAATGAGCAGTTCTTC.

The table lists this clonotype with many counts. This chain joins TRBV5-5 and TRBJ2-7; 14 bases agree with TRBD2. V dropped 4 bases and J dropped 4; count of bases not matched to a gene: 10. Per germline, CDR1 SGHKS and CDR2 YYEKEE (reference sequence). The CDR3 runs to 17 residues. The CDR3 loop is CASSDGLAGGPRYEQYF. DNA of the CDR3: TGTGCCAGCAGCGACGGACTAGCGGGAGGACCCCGTTACGAGCAGTACTTC.

This clonotype appeared many times. J is TRBJ1-2 and V is TRBV7-2; tentatively, D is TRBD1 (6 bases). The germline CDR1 and CDR2 sequences are SGHTA and FQGNSA. V lost 6 bases and J lost 1, with 15 bases in between. This CDR3 is 15 amino acids long. The CDR3 sequence is CASSVAGANNYGYTF. As DNA, the CDR3 is TGTGCCAGCAGTGTGGCGGGGGCGAATAACTATGGCTACACCTTC.

The chain combines TRBV20-1 with TRBJ2-1, with TRBD1 matching over 9 bases. Germline CDR1 and CDR2: DFQATT and SNEGSKA (reference sequence). V was pared by 3 bases and J by 3 bases, with 9 bases of the junction left unmatched. This CDR3 comprises 16 residues. The CDR3 region has the DNA TGCAGTGCTAGGACAGGGGGAGGGTCCCTCTACAATGAGCAGTTCTTC. Encoded protein: CSARTGGGSLYNEQFF.

The rearrangement links TRBV29-1 to TRBJ1-2; no firm D call. Germline V CDR1 and CDR2: SQVTM, ANQGSEA. V lost 1 base and J 8 bases, leaving 11 bases between the germline ends. The CDR3 runs to 12 residues. CDR3 sequence (DNA): TGCAGCGTTGAAGGGCAAGGATTAGGCTACACCTTC. It yields the protein CSVEGQGLGYTF. The whole variable domain, filled in from reference TRBV29-1 and TRBJ1-2, reads SAVISQKPSRDICQRGTSLTIQCQVDSQVTMMFWYRQQPGQSLTLIATANQGSEATYESGFVIDKFPISRPNLTFSTLTVSNMSPEDSSIYLCSVEGQGLGYTFGSGTRLTVV.

This clonotype was seen ten or more times. The CDR3 loop reads CASSADRKIEAFF. For the CDR3, the DNA is TGCGCCAGCAGCGCCGACAGGAAAATTGAAGCTTTCTTT. V usage is TRBV5-1 and J usage is TRBJ1-1; D is perhaps TRBD1 (6 bases). V was trimmed by 4 bases and J by 7 bases, leaving 14 bases between them. Germline CDR1 reads SGHRS; CDR2 reads YFSETQ. CDR3 length: 13 amino acids.

This rearrangement joins TRBV5-6 to TRBJ2-1, with D uncertain. This CDR3 has 12 amino acids. Germline V lookup: CDR1 SGHDT, CDR2 YYEEEE. V lost 4 bases and J lost 10, with 12 bases in between. CDR3 bases: TGTGCCAGCAGCCCGGGCGCTTCCGAGCAGTTCTTC. Residues: CASSPGASEQFF. The complete variable domain, with remaining parts taken from reference TRBV5-6 and TRBJ2-1, reads DAGVTQSPTHLIKTRGQQVTLRCSPKSGHDTVSWYQQALGQGPQFIFQYYEEEERQRGNFPDRFSGHQFPNYSSELNVNALLLGDSALYLCASSPGASEQFFGPGTRLTVL.

This clonotype was seen ten or more times. The chain links TRBV12-5 to TRBJ2-6; D remains unclear. Germline V gene lookup returns CDR1 LGHNT and CDR2 FRNRAP. Trimming took off 1 base at V and 0 bases at J, with 10 bases between the two ends. The CDR3 consists of 17 residues. DNA of the CDR3: TGTGCTAGTGGTTTGGCCCCTGGCCCCTCTGGGGCCAACGTCCTGACTTTC. Protein: CASGLAPGPSGANVLTF.

In its sample, this clonotype was seen many times. This chain uses TRBV5-5 with TRBJ1-1; D gene ambiguous. The V gene lost 0 bases and the J gene lost 4 bases, with 22 bases spanning the gap. Germline CDR1 and CDR2: SGHKS and YYEKEE (reference sequence). The CDR3 extends over 18 amino acids. The CDR3 coding sequence is TGTGCCAGCAGCTTGGGACTGGGAGGCCATCAGGAAAGCACTGAAGCTTTCTTT. It yields the protein CASSLGLGGHQESTEAFF.

This clonotype was seen ten or more times. The chain uses TRBV12-3 or TRBV12-4 and TRBJ2-3; a possible D gene is TRBD2 (6 bases). Trimming removed 6 bases at V and 0 bases at J, with 19 bases between. This CDR3 is 17 amino acids long. CDR3 coding DNA: TGTGCCAGCAGGGCCCGCGGAGGGTACCTTAGCACAGATACGCAGTATTTT. Translating it yields CASRARGGYLSTDTQYF.

This chain uses TRBV27 with TRBJ2-6; D gene ambiguous. The CDR3 sequence is 15 residues long. Looked up from germline, CDR1 is MNHEY and CDR2 is SMNVEV (reference sequence). V dropped 5 bases and J dropped 2 bases, with 10 bases sitting between them. This CDR3 reads CASSPEAAGANVLTF. The CDR3 coding sequence is TGTGCCAGCAGTCCAGAGGCAGCTGGGGCCAACGTCCTGACTTTC.

This clonotype was counted a few times. The chain links TRBV13 to TRBJ2-3, with D perhaps being TRBD1 or TRBD2 (5 bases each). Germline V CDR1 and CDR2: PRHDT, FYEKMQ (reference sequence). The V end was cut by 3 bases, the J end by 4 bases, with 11 bases between. The CDR3 loop spans 14 amino acids. The CDR3 sequence is CASSFERGADTQYF. CDR3 in DNA: TGTGCCAGCAGCTTCGAACGAGGGGCAGATACGCAGTATTTT. Full variable domain (rest looked up from reference TRBV13 and TRBJ2-3): AAGVIQSPRHLIKEKRETATLKCYPIPRHDTVYWYQQGPGQDPQFLISFYEKMQSDKGSIPDRFSAQQFSDYHSELNMSSLELGDSALYFCASSFERGADTQYFGPGTRLTVL.

In its sample, this clonotype was seen many times. The rearrangement links TRBV29-1 to TRBJ1-5; maybe TRBD1 (5 bases). V lost 3 bases and J lost 4, with 16 bases in between. This CDR3 is 15 amino acids long. CDR1 is SQVTM, CDR2 ANQGSEA, per germline. The CDR3 DNA follows: TGCAGCGTTGAGTTATCAGGGCTTAAAAATCAGCCCCAGCATTTT. It specifies CSVELSGLKNQPQHF. Together with reference TRBV29-1 and TRBJ1-5, the CDR3 gives the full variable domain: SAVISQKPSRDICQRGTSLTIQCQVDSQVTMMFWYRQQPGQSLTLIATANQGSEATYESGFVIDKFPISRPNLTFSTLTVSNMSPEDSSIYLCSVELSGLKNQPQHFGDGTRLSIL.

This sequence joins TRBV5-4 and TRBJ2-7; 9 bases fit TRBD1. Germline CDR1 SGHNT, CDR2 YYREEE (reference sequence). The V gene end was trimmed by 0 bases and the J gene end by 4 bases; junction bases not matched to a gene: 2. This CDR3 is 14 amino acids long. This CDR3 is CASSLGGTGYEQYF. CDR3 nucleotides: TGTGCCAGCAGCTTGGGAGGGACAGGGTACGAGCAGTACTTC.

This clonotype was seen a handful of times. The V call is TRBV19, the J call TRBJ2-7, with 9 bases fitting TRBD2. Germline V gives CDR1 LNHDA, CDR2 SQIVND (reference sequence). V was clipped by 3 bases and J by 6 bases; unmatched bases: 6. This CDR3 has 14 amino acids. The CDR3: CASSIAGLAVEQYF. The DNA of the CDR3 is TGTGCCAGTAGTATCGCGGGACTAGCAGTCGAGCAGTACTTC.

The CDR3 nucleotides read TGTGCCAGCAGTTTATCGGGGTCAACCGACGAGCAGTACTTC. This translates into CASSLSGSTDEQYF. The V and J genes are TRBV28 and TRBJ2-7; possible D gene TRBD2, 5 bases. The germline V gene encodes CDR1 MDHEN and CDR2 SYDVKM. CDR3 length: 14 amino acids. Trimming removed 1 base at V and 5 bases at J, with 12 bases between. The full variable domain, its missing parts supplied by reference TRBV28 and TRBJ2-7, is DVKVTQSSRYLVKRTGEKVFLECVQDMDHENMFWYRQDPGLGLRLIYFSYDVKMKEKGDIPEGYSVSREKKERFSLILESASTNQTSMYLCASSLSGSTDEQYFGPGTRLTVT.

In its sample, this clonotype was seen many times. J is TRBJ1-2 and V is TRBV5-1; D call uncertain. The V end was cut by 4 bases, the J end by 2 bases, with 12 bases between. This CDR3 contains 14 residues. Germline CDR1 reads SGHRS; CDR2 reads YFSETQ. The DNA for the CDR3 is TGCGCCAGCAGCCTCCTGTCGGAGAACTATGGCTACACCTTC. As protein: CASSLLSENYGYTF. The whole variable domain, filled in from reference TRBV5-1 and TRBJ1-2, reads KAGVTQTPRYLIKTRGQQVTLSCSPISGHRSVSWYQQTPGQGLQFLFEYFSETQRNKGNFPGRFSGRQFSNSRSEMNVSTLELGDSALYLCASSLLSENYGYTFGSGTRLTVV.

The chain employs TRBV10-3 and TRBJ2-3, with TRBD2 matching 9 bases. The ends lost 3 bases at V and 2 bases at J; junction bases unmatched: 3. The CDR3 has 15 amino acids. The germline gives CDR1 ENHRY, CDR2 SYGVKD. CDR3 loop: CAISDGGRATDTQYF. The CDR3 bases are TGTGCCATCAGTGACGGCGGGAGGGCCACAGATACGCAGTATTTT.

The rearrangement uses TRBV7-8 and TRBJ2-2, with D possibly being TRBD1 (5 bases). Germline CDR1 and CDR2: SGHVS and FQNEAQ. Trimming took off 1 base at V and 6 bases at J, with 9 bases between the two ends. CDR3 length: 14 amino acids. CDR3 nucleotides: TGTGCCAGCAGCTTAGTAGCAGGGCCCGGGGAGCTGTTTTTT. It is translated as CASSLVAGPGELFF.

The gene calls are TRBV6-6 and TRBJ2-3; maybe TRBD2 (6 bases). V dropped 4 bases and J dropped 2 bases, with 13 bases sitting between them. CDR1 is MNHNY and CDR2 is SVGAGI in the germline V gene (reference sequence). CDR3 length equals 15 residues. The CDR3 bases are TGTGCCAGCAGTTCCTGGCGGGGCTACACAGATACGCAGTATTTT. Its translation is CASSSWRGYTDTQYF.

This clonotype has a count of ten or more. The chain employs TRBV23-1 and TRBJ2-5; unclear D gene. TRBV23-1 is flagged as an ORF with uncertain function. The V end was cut by 0 bases, the J end by 4 bases, with 6 bases between. The CDR3 spans 13 residues. The CDR3 loop reads CASSQSTGETQYF. The CDR3 bases are TGCGCCAGCAGTCAATCGACGGGAGAGACCCAGTACTTC.

This clonotype has just a few counts. V is TRBV29-1 and J is TRBJ2-7, with unresolved D. The germline V and J ends were trimmed by 7 bases and 5 bases, with 15 bases remaining between them. CDR1 SQVTM and CDR2 ANQGSEA come from the germline V gene. The CDR3 sequence is 12 residues long. The CDR3 region is CSGRTAPNEQYF. For the CDR3, the DNA is TGCAGCGGCAGGACCGCTCCCAACGAGCAGTACTTC.

This clonotype was recorded at least ten times. The chain couples TRBV10-3 to TRBJ1-1; D call uncertain. V lost 1 base and J 3 bases, leaving 12 bases between the germline ends. Germline CDR1 reads ENHRY; CDR2 reads SYGVKD. This CDR3 comprises 15 residues. The DNA of the CDR3 is TGTGCCATCAGTGAGTACGGGGAGAAGGACACTGAAGCTTTCTTT. Its protein is CAISEYGEKDTEAFF.